This T cell receptor (beta chain) was obtained from a study of prognosis after radiotherapy for stage I lung cancer. Study in general: All of the enrolled patients had stage I non-small cell lung cancer, and they joined between 2018 and January 2019.

Two-round multiplex PCR amplified TCR beta CDR3 from genomic DNA. Primers were specific to each TRBV and TRBJ gene in first-round PCR. TCRdb processed the multiplex PCR reads anew with MiXCR; each CDR3 protein has one entry. Of around 63,000 distinct CDR3 sequences listed, 26% were seen once; the top ten hold 7.5%. Whole-study results and caveats: Reportedly, patients with and without metastases differed in TRBV and TRBJ gene usage. Unique TCR clones declined after stereotactic body radiation therapy, from a median around 10,000 to 6,900. It was in patients who developed distant metastases that Shannon entropy after stereotactic body radiation therapy was lower.

CDR3 size: 17 residues. Trimming removed 0 bases from V and 3 bases from J, with 18 bases in between. Germline V gene data show CDR1 as MNHEY and CDR2 as SVGEGT. Remarks on this clonotype: What it recognizes is unknown.

Specimen: PBMCs, collected before or after stereotactic body radiation therapy (not recorded which). The rearrangement uses TRBV6-2 or TRBV6-3 and TRBJ2-7; D perhaps matches TRBD1 (5 bases). The TCR sequence derives from a donor over 45 with non-small cell lung cancer. CDR3 DNA: TGTGCCAGCAGTTACTCGTTGCAGGGTGGCCCCAGCTACGAGCAGTACTTC. The encoded protein is CASSYSLQGGPSYEQYF.